These 2 T cell receptor beta chains came from one sample sequenced in a study of T-cell reconstitution after alpha-beta-depleted transplantation in children. Unique molecular identifiers were used in preparing the TCRbeta library. One entry per CDR3 protein, called by TCRdb with MiXCR from the PCR reads. This sample has hundreds of thousands of distinct CDR3 sequences, with about an eighth found just once. Sequencing used PBMCs, obtained before TCRalphabeta/CD19-depleted stem cell transplant. All receptors come from a girl aged 2-10 years with congenital amegakaryocytic thrombocytopenia, due to receive a stem cell transplant.

Only a few counts were recorded for this clonotype. The chain employs TRBV12-3 or TRBV12-4 and TRBJ2-1; TRBD2 matches 10 bases. The J segment lost 4 bases and the V segment lost 5 bases, leaving 8 bases of the junction unmatched. The CDR3 covers 16 residues. DNA for the CDR3: TGTGCCAGCAGTCGATGGACTAGCGGATCTTACAATGAGCAGTTCTTC. Protein product: CASSRWTSGSYNEQFF.

There are many counts of this clonotype. The chain joins TRBV4-1 to TRBJ2-5; 10 positions agree with TRBD2. Germline V gene sequence: CDR1 MGHRA, CDR2 YSYEKL. V shed 1 base and J 6 bases; nucleotides not matched to a gene: 5. The CDR3 spans 15 residues. Here the CDR3 reads CASSQVASGRQTQYF. In DNA form, the CDR3 reads TGCGCCAGCAGCCAAGTGGCTAGCGGGAGACAGACCCAGTACTTC.